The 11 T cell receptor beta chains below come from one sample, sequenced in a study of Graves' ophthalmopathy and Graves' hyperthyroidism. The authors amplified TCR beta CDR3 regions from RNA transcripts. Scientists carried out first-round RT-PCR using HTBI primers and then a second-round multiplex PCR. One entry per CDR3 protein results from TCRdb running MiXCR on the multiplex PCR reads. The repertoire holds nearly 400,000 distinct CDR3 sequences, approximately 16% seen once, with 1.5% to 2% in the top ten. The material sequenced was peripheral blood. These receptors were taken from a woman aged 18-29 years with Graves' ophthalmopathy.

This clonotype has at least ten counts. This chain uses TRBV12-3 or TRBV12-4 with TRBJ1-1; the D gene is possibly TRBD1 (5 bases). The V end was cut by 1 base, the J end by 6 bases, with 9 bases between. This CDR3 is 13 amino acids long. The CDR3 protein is CASSLGGFAEAFF. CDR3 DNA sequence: TGTGCCAGCAGTTTAGGGGGGTTTGCTGAAGCTTTCTTT.

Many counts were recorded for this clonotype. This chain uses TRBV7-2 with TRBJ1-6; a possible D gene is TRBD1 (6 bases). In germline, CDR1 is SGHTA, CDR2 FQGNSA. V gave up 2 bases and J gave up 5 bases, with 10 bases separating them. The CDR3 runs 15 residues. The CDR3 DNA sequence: TGTGCCAGCAGCTTAATCGGGGGCAATAATTCACCCCTCCACTTT. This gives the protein CASSLIGGNNSPLHF. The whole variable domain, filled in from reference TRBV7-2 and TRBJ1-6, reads GAGVSQSPSNKVTEKGKDVELRCDPISGHTALYWYRQSLGQGLEFLIYFQGNSAPDKSGLPSDRFSAERTGGSVSTLTIQRTQQEDSAVYLCASSLIGGNNSPLHFGNGTRLTVT.

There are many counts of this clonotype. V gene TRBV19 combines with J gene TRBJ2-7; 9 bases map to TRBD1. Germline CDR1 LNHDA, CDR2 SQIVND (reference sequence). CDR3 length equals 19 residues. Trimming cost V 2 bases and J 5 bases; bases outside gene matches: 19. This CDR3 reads CASSISTGTGTWAANEQYF. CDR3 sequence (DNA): TGTGCCAGTAGTATATCCACCGGGACAGGGACCTGGGCTGCTAACGAGCAGTACTTC.

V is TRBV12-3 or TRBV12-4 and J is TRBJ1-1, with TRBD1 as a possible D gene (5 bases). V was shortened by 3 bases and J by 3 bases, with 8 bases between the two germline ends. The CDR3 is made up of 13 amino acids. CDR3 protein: CASSLGTYTEAFF. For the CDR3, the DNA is TGTGCCAGCAGTTTGGGGACCTACACTGAAGCTTTCTTT.

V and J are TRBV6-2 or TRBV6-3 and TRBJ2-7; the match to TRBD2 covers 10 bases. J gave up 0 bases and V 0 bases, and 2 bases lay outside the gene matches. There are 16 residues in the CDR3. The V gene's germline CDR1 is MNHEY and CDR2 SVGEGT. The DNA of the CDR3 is TGTGCCAGCAGTTACTCTAGCGGGGGGCCCTCCTACGAGCAGTACTTC. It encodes CASSYSSGGPSYEQYF.

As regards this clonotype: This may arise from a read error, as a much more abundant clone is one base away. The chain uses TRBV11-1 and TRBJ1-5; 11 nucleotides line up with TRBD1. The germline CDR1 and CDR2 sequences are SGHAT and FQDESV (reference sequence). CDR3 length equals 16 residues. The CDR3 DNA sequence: TGTGCCAGCAGCTCCGTTGGGACAGGGGGAAATCGGCCCCAGCATTTT. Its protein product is CASSSVGTGGNRPQHF.

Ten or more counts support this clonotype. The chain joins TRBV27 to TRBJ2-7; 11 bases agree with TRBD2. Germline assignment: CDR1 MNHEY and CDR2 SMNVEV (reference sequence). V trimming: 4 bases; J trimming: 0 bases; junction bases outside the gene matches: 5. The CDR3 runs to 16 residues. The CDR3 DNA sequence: TGTGCCAGCAGTTCCTCAACTAGCGGGAGCTCCTACGAGCAGTACTTC. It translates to CASSSSTSGSSYEQYF.

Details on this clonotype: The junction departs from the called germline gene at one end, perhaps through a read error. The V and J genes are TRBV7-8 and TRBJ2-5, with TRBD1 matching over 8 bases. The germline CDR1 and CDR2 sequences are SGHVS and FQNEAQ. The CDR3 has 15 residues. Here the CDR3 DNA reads TGTCCCAGCAGCTTAGGGTCAGGGGGCAGAGAGACCCAGTACTTC. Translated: CPSSLGSGGRETQYF. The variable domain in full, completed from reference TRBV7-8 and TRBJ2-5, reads GAGVSQSPRYKVAKRGQDVALRCDPISGHVSLFWYQQALGQGPEFLTYFQNEAQLDKSGLPSDRFFAERPEGSVSTLKIQRTQQEDSAVYLCPSSLGSGGRETQYFGPGTRLLVL.

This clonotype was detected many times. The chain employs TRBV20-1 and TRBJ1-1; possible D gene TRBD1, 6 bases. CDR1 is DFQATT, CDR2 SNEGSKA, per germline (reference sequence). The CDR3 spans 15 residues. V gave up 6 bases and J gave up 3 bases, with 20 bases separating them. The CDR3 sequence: CSAPLGGWGYTEAFF. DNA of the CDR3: TGCAGTGCACCCCTCGGGGGCTGGGGATACACTGAAGCTTTCTTT.

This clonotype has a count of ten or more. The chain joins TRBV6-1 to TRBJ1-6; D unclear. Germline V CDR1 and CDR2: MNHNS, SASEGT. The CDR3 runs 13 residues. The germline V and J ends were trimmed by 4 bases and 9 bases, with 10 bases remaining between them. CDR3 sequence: CASSAPIISPLHF. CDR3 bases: TGTGCCAGCAGTGCCCCCATAATTTCACCCCTCCACTTT.

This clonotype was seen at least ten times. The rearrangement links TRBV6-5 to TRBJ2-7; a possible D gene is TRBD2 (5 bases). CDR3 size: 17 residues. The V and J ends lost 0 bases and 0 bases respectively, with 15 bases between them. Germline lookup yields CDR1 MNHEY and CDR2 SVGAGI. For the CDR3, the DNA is TGTGCCAGCAGTTACTCGACCACCGCTCGGGGCTCCTACGAGCAGTACTTC. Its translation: CASSYSTTARGSYEQYF.